This T cell receptor (beta chain) was sequenced for a study of blood T cell repertoires in COVID-19. Across the whole study: COVID-19 samples, acute and convalescent, were from the United States, Italy and Spain. Sample material is recorded as cDNA or gDNA derived from T cells, B-cell-depleted T cells, or PBMCs.

CDR1 is SGDLS, CDR2 YYNGEE, per germline. The CDR3 totals 11 residues. Trimming shortened V by 3 bases and J by 5 bases, and 4 bases separated the two germline ends. Sequencing was performed with immunoSEQ multiplex PCR; in TCRdb, only in-frame clones are kept and a portion is missing. The sample lists about 82,000 clones; just under 80% were seen once. The material sequenced was peripheral blood. The chain links TRBV9 to TRBJ2-3; D is unclear. The sequence was obtained from a man in his sixties with COVID-19, enrolled during active disease. Written as DNA, the CDR3 is TGTGCCAGCAGCGCCGGAGATACGCAGTATTTT. Translating it yields CASSAGDTQYF.